These 29 T cell receptor beta chains came from one sample sequenced in a study of tumor-infiltrating lymphocytes in localized non-small cell lung cancer. Clones were sequenced by immunoSEQ multiplex PCR, and TCRdb holds only the in-frame ones, with some missing. The sample contains around 6,400 clones, just under 75% of which appear only once. Specimen: lung tumor tissue. The receptors originated from a human donor with non-small cell lung cancer.

This clone was seen a handful of times. This chain uses TRBV11-3 with TRBJ2-7; 9 positions match TRBD1. The V gene's germline CDR1 is SGHNT and CDR2 YENEEA. The V gene end was trimmed by 1 base and the J gene end by 0 bases; junction bases not matched to a gene: 16. The CDR3 is 20 amino acids. CDR3: CASSLVPGQGKPSSSYEQYF. In DNA, the CDR3 is TGTGCCAGCAGCTTAGTTCCGGGACAGGGAAAGCCATCCAGCTCCTACGAGCAGTACTTC.

This clone is labeled as medium-sized. This chain connects TRBV6-1 to TRBJ1-1, with 11 nucleotides matching TRBD1. Unmatched junction bases numbered 9, after V lost 8 bases and J lost 7 bases. The CDR3 covers 14 residues. The V gene's germline CDR1 is MNHNS and CDR2 SASEGT. CDR3 sequence reads: CASARTGGAGEAFF. The DNA for the CDR3 is TGTGCCAGCGCACGGACAGGGGGCGCAGGTGAAGCTTTCTTT.

In its sample, this clone was seen a few times. V and J are TRBV14 and TRBJ1-2; tentative D call: TRBD1 (6 bases). V gave up 1 base and J gave up 7 bases, with 16 bases separating them. The CDR3 runs to 15 residues. CDR1 and CDR2 (germline): SGHDN, FVKESK. The CDR3 protein is CASSQGYRDTPGYTF. The CDR3 DNA reads TGTGCCAGCAGCCAAGGGTACAGGGACACCCCTGGCTACACCTTC.

V usage is TRBV19 and J usage is TRBJ1-2; TRBD1 is a possible D gene (5 bases). The germline V and J ends were trimmed by 8 bases and 4 bases, with 20 bases remaining between them. The CDR3 is 15 residues long. Germline loops: CDR1 LNHDA, CDR2 SQIVND (reference sequence). CDR3 region: CASGSGALGPYGYTF. The CDR3 DNA follows: TGTGCCAGTGGTTCCGGGGCCCTCGGACCCTATGGCTACACCTTC.

The chain couples TRBV7-6 to TRBJ1-4; TRBD1 might be the D (6 bases). Trimming took 4 bases from V and 4 from J, leaving 13 bases between them. Germline V gives CDR1 SGHVS, CDR2 FNYEAQ. The CDR3 runs to 15 residues. For the CDR3, the DNA is TGTGCCAGCAGCTCCCTAGGACAGCTTAATGAAAAACTGTTTTTT. Translation gives CASSSLGQLNEKLFF.

This clone was recorded only once. This chain links TRBV6-5 with TRBJ2-1, with 8 bases matching TRBD2. The CDR3 consists of 16 residues. V lost 2 bases, J lost 4 bases, and 7 bases stayed unmatched. Germline assignment: CDR1 MNHEY and CDR2 SVGAGI. The CDR3, as DNA: TGTGCCAGCAGTTACACCCCCGGGGGGGGATACAATGAGCAGTTCTTC. It encodes CASSYTPGGGYNEQFF.

V is TRBV7-8 and J is TRBJ1-1, with 9 bases aligning to TRBD1. The CDR3 loop spans 15 amino acids. The V segment lost 5 bases and the J segment 0 bases; nucleotides outside the gene matches: 4. Germline V CDR1 and CDR2: SGHVS, FQNEAQ. The DNA for the CDR3 is TGTGCCAGCAGCCTCGGGACAGGGATGAACACTGAAGCTTTCTTT. It codes for CASSLGTGMNTEAFF.

This clone has just one count. The CDR3 here is CRGSNQPQHF. CDR3 bases: TGTCGGGGTAGCAATCAGCCCCAGCATTTT. J is TRBJ1-5 and V is TRBV9; no reliable D call. CDR1 is SGDLS, CDR2 YYNGEE, per germline. CDR3 length: 10 amino acids. The full variable domain, in which reference TRBV9 and TRBJ1-5 provide the parts outside the CDR3, is DSGVTQTPKHLITATGQRVTLRCSPRSGDLSVYWYQQSLDQGLQFLIQYYNGEERAKGNILERFSAQQFPDLHSELNLSSLELGDSALYFCRGSNQPQHFGDGTRLSIL.

This clone turned up a few times. The CDR3 here is CASSPLGTRGLAENIQYF. The CDR3 coding sequence is TGTGCCAGCAGCCCCTTGGGGACCAGGGGGCTGGCTGAAAACATTCAGTACTTC. V and J are TRBV4-2 and TRBJ2-4; the match to TRBD1 covers 8 bases. The germline gives CDR1 LGHNA, CDR2 YNFKEQ. After removal of 4 bases from V and 5 bases from J, the junction contained 16 bases not matched to a gene. The CDR3 spans 18 residues.

This clone was recorded only once. This chain links TRBV5-6 with TRBJ1-3; no clear D. Between the trimmed V and J ends, which lost 0 bases and 4 bases, there was a span of 2 bases. CDR1 SGHDT and CDR2 YYEEEE come from the germline V gene. CDR3 length equals 12 residues. This chain's CDR3 is CASSLVGNTIYF. The CDR3 DNA reads TGTGCCAGCAGCTTGGTGGGAAACACCATATATTTT.

This chain links TRBV19 with TRBJ1-3, with D unresolved. The CDR3 loop spans 15 amino acids. Germline V CDR1 and CDR2: LNHDA, SQIVND (reference sequence). Trimming removed 4 bases from V and 0 bases from J, with 10 bases in between. The CDR3 DNA reads as TGTGCCAGTAGTAAAGACGTGGGCTCTGGAAACACCATATATTTT. Protein product: CASSKDVGSGNTIYF. Full variable domain (missing parts from reference TRBV19 and TRBJ1-3): DGGITQSPKYLFRKEGQNVTLSCEQNLNHDAMYWYRQDPGQGLRLIYYSQIVNDFQKGDIAEGYSVSREKKESFPLTVTSAQKNPTAFYLCASSKDVGSGNTIYFGEGSWLTVV.

The rearrangement links TRBV7-9 to TRBJ2-7, with D possibly TRBD2 on 7 matching bases. The CDR3 runs 17 residues. V dropped 4 bases and J dropped 2 bases, with 21 bases sitting between them. CDR1 is SEHNR, CDR2 FQNEAQ, per germline (reference sequence). CDR3 in DNA: TGTGCCAGCAGCTCCCGAATCGGGGGGCGGATTGCCTACGAGCAGTACTTC. Translated, it gives CASSSRIGGRIAYEQYF.

The chain couples TRBV6-5 to TRBJ2-1, with D perhaps matching TRBD1 or TRBD2 (5 bases each). Between the trimmed V and J ends, which lost 6 bases and 2 bases, there was a span of 17 bases. Germline V gene lookup returns CDR1 MNHEY and CDR2 SVGAGI. The CDR3 is made up of 16 amino acids. Here the CDR3 reads CASRYGARGTYNEQFF. DNA of the CDR3: TGTGCCAGCAGATACGGGGCCCGGGGAACCTACAATGAGCAGTTCTTC.

This sequence joins TRBV6-6 and TRBJ1-2, with D uncertain. The V and J ends lost 2 bases and 7 bases respectively, with 8 bases between them. The germline gives CDR1 MNHNY, CDR2 SVGAGI (reference sequence). CDR3 length: 12 amino acids. CDR3 DNA sequence: TGTGCCAGCAGTTACAGGGAGGGTGGCTACACCTTC. It encodes CASSYREGGYTF.

The rearrangement joins TRBV5-1 to TRBJ2-3; 12 nucleotides align to TRBD2. The CDR3 sequence is 16 residues long. Germline assignment: CDR1 SGHRS and CDR2 YFSETQ. With V trimmed by 0 bases and J by 4 bases, 3 bases remained unmatched. The CDR3 DNA is TGCGCCAGCAGCTTGGAGGCTAGCGGGGGGGCAGATACGCAGTATTTT. Amino acid sequence: CASSLEASGGADTQYF. The entire variable domain, with the rest obtained from reference TRBV5-1 and TRBJ2-3, is as follows: KAGVTQTPRYLIKTRGQQVTLSCSPISGHRSVSWYQQTPGQGLQFLFEYFSETQRNKGNFPGRFSGRQFSNSRSEMNVSTLELGDSALYLCASSLEASGGADTQYFGPGTRLTVL.

This chain uses TRBV28 with TRBJ1-1; D remains unclear. The CDR3 contains 13 residues. Germline V CDR1 and CDR2: MDHEN, SYDVKM. V shed 5 bases and J shed 11 bases, with 18 bases lying between them. CDR3 DNA: TGTGCCAGCAGTCTCTACCCCGCGTTGGTGGCTTTCTTT. This encodes CASSLYPALVAFF. Drawing the rest from reference TRBV28 and TRBJ1-1, the complete variable domain is DVKVTQSSRYLVKRTGEKVFLECVQDMDHENMFWYRQDPGLGLRLIYFSYDVKMKEKGDIPEGYSVSREKKERFSLILESASTNQTSMYLCASSLYPALVAFFGQGTRLTVV.

The chain couples TRBV5-6 to TRBJ1-1; tentatively, D is TRBD1 (5 bases). V was trimmed by 2 bases and J by 6 bases, leaving 14 bases between them. Germline CDR1 reads SGHDT; CDR2 reads YYEEEE. CDR3 size: 14 residues. The CDR3 nucleotides are TGTGCCAGCAGCTTCGGAGCCCGGGGGGCTGAAGCTTTCTTT. This encodes CASSFGARGAEAFF. Together with reference TRBV5-6 and TRBJ1-1, the CDR3 gives the full variable domain: DAGVTQSPTHLIKTRGQQVTLRCSPKSGHDTVSWYQQALGQGPQFIFQYYEEEERQRGNFPDRFSGHQFPNYSSELNVNALLLGDSALYLCASSFGARGAEAFFGQGTRLTVV.

The chain uses TRBV18 and TRBJ2-2; TRBD2 aligns across 7 bases. The CDR3 covers 16 residues. Germline CDR1 reads KGHSH; CDR2 reads LQKENI. V was pared by 1 base and J by 6 bases, with 8 bases of the junction left unmatched. CDR3 DNA sequence: TGTGCCAGCTCACCACAGAGCGAGCGGGGAGCCGGGGAGCTGTTTTTT. Translation: CASSPQSERGAGELFF.

J is TRBJ1-5 and V is TRBV2; perhaps TRBD1 as D (6 bases). The CDR3 totals 15 residues. CDR1 is SNHLY and CDR2 is FYNNEI in the germline V gene. V gave up 4 bases and J gave up 1 base, with 11 bases separating them. CDR3 DNA sequence: TGTGCCAGCAGTGGCCGAGGGGGAAGCAATCAGCCCCAGCATTTT. Translation: CASSGRGGSNQPQHF.

This clone was seen more than once but under ten times. This chain uses TRBV2 with TRBJ2-2, with TRBD2 as a possible D gene (5 bases). The CDR3 has 15 residues. The V end was cut by 4 bases, the J end by 3 bases, with 12 bases between. The germline V gene has CDR1 SNHLY and CDR2 FYNNEI. The CDR3 protein is CASSASLLDTGELFF. The CDR3 region has the DNA TGTGCCAGCAGTGCTAGCCTCCTGGACACCGGGGAGCTGTTTTTT.

The chain couples TRBV27 to TRBJ1-6, with a weak D call TRBD1 (5 bases). The CDR3 consists of 15 residues. With 0 bases removed from V and 9 bases from J, the gap between germline ends came to 12 bases. CDR1 is MNHEY, CDR2 SMNVEV, per germline (reference sequence). The CDR3 nucleotides read TGTGCCAGCAGTTTATCGGCAGGGTATCGTTCACCCCTCCACTTT. This gives the protein CASSLSAGYRSPLHF.

The chain couples TRBV28 to TRBJ2-7; TRBD1 aligns across 11 bases. Unmatched junction bases numbered 1, after V lost 6 bases and J lost 3 bases. The germline CDR1 and CDR2 sequences are MDHEN and SYDVKM. This CDR3 has 13 residues. The CDR3 coding sequence is TGTGCCAGCAGGGGGACAGGGGGCTACGAGCAGTACTTC. Its protein product is CASRGTGGYEQYF.

The V gene is TRBV15, the J gene TRBJ2-1, with D possibly matching TRBD2 (7 bases). V was trimmed by 1 base and J by 5 bases, leaving 9 bases between them. Germline V gene lookup returns CDR1 LNHNV and CDR2 YYDKDF (reference sequence). The CDR3 consists of 14 residues. The CDR3 region is CATSRAGGNNEQFF. CDR3 sequence (DNA): TGTGCCACCAGCAGAGCGGGGGGCAACAATGAGCAGTTCTTC.

The rearrangement joins TRBV18 to TRBJ2-3, with D maybe TRBD1 (6 bases). Trimming removed 3 bases at V and 3 bases at J, with 7 bases between. The CDR3 sequence is 13 residues long. Germline V lookup: CDR1 KGHSH, CDR2 LQKENI. CDR3 DNA: TGTGCCAGCTCACCTACAGGGACAGATACGCAGTATTTT. This gives the protein CASSPTGTDTQYF. The whole variable domain, filled in from reference TRBV18 and TRBJ2-3, reads NAGVMQNPRHLVRRRGQEARLRCSPMKGHSHVYWYRQLPEEGLKFMVYLQKENIIDESGMPKERFSAEFPKEGPSILRIQQVVRGDSAAYFCASSPTGTDTQYFGPGTRLTVL.

The chain has TRBV5-1 and TRBJ2-5, with a possible D match to TRBD1 (6 bases). The V gene lost 2 bases and the J gene lost 5 bases, with 16 bases spanning the gap. Looked up from germline, CDR1 is SGHRS and CDR2 is YFSETQ. This CDR3 spans 15 amino acids. This CDR3 reads CASSLNTGLWETQYF. The CDR3 nucleotides are TGCGCCAGCAGCTTAAACACAGGGCTCTGGGAGACCCAGTACTTC.

This chain connects TRBV10-3 to TRBJ1-2, with D possibly TRBD1 on 5 matching bases. The V gene lost 3 bases and the J gene lost 2 bases, with 16 bases spanning the gap. The CDR3 has 16 amino acids. Germline V gives CDR1 ENHRY, CDR2 SYGVKD. The CDR3 DNA is TGTGCCATCAGTGACCCTCAAAAGAGACAGAACTATGGCTACACCTTC. Translated, it gives CAISDPQKRQNYGYTF.

The CDR3 coding sequence is TGTGCCAGTAGTATTGAGGGCAGGAACTATGGCTACACCTTC. Protein sequence: CASSIEGRNYGYTF. The genes are TRBV19 and TRBJ1-2; D unclear. V was cut by 3 bases and J by 2 bases, with 10 bases left in between. CDR3 size: 14 residues. The germline V gene encodes CDR1 LNHDA and CDR2 SQIVND (reference sequence).

There are a few counts of this clone. This rearrangement joins TRBV7-3 to TRBJ2-1; 9 nucleotides agree with TRBD2. The CDR3 runs 17 residues. Germline values: CDR1 SGHTA, CDR2 FQGTGA. V was pared by 4 bases and J by 7 bases, with 14 bases of the junction left unmatched. CDR3 protein: CASSSPVAGALGNEQFF. The CDR3, as DNA: TGTGCCAGCAGCTCCCCGGTAGCGGGGGCGCTGGGGAATGAGCAGTTCTTC.

The CDR3 region is CASSLAGHYEQYF. The CDR3, as DNA: TGCGCCAGCAGCTTGGCAGGGCACTACGAGCAGTACTTC. V gene TRBV5-1 combines with J gene TRBJ2-7; D is perhaps TRBD1 (5 bases). The CDR3 covers 13 residues. Germline V gene lookup returns CDR1 SGHRS and CDR2 YFSETQ. Trimming left V 0 bases short and J 3 bases short, with 7 bases between.